The table lists the clone carrying this T cell receptor beta chain with a count of one. This record belongs to a study of shared clonotypes between healthy human individuals. Study-level background: CD4 naive cells filled three plates per donor, CD4 memory three, CD8 naive two and CD8 memory one.

In replicate PCRs of sorted subsets, approximately 200 ng DNA, tens of thousands of T cell genomes, was used. Here immunoSEQ multiplex PCR was the method, and the copy in TCRdb shows in-frame clones only, minus some. This sample has approximately 2.4 million clones, with approximately 96% found just once. The CDR3 consists of 16 residues. Germline V gene sequence: CDR1 MNHEY, CDR2 SVGAGI. Trimming took 0 bases from V and 4 from J, leaving 13 bases between them. The sequence derives from a man aged 18 to 29 in good health. The V call is TRBV6-5, the J call TRBJ2-1; no clear D. Source material: naive CD4+ T cells sorted from blood. Subset reported: CD45RA+ positively selected. CDR3 sequence reads: CASSYSISVQYNEQFF. The CDR3 nucleotides are TGTGCCAGCAGTTACTCTATATCGGTTCAGTACAATGAGCAGTTCTTC.